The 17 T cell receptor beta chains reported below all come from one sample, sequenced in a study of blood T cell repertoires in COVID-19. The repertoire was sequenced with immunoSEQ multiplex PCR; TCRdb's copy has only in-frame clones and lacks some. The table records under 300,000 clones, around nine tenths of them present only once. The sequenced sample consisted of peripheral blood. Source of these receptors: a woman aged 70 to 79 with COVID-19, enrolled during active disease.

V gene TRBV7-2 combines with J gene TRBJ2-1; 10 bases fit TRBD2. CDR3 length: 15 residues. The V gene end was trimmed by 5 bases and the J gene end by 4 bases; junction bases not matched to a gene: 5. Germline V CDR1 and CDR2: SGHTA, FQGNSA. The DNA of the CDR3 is TGTGCCAGCAGCGAAACTAGCGGGGTATACAATGAGCAGTTCTTC. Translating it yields CASSETSGVYNEQFF.

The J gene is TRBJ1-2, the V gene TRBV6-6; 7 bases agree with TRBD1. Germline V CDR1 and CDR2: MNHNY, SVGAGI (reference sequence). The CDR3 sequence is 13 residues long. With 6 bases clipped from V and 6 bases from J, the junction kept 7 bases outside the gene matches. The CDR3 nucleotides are TGTGCCAGCAGCCGCGACAGGGAGGATGGCTACACCTTC. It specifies CASSRDREDGYTF.

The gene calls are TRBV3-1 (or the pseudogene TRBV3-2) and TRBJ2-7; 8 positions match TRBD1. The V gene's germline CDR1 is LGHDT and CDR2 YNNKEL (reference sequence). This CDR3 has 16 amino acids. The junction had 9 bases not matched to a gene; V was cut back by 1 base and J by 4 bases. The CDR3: CASSQGTGFPRYEQYF. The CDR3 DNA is TGTGCCAGCAGCCAAGGGACAGGGTTCCCCCGTTACGAGCAGTACTTC.

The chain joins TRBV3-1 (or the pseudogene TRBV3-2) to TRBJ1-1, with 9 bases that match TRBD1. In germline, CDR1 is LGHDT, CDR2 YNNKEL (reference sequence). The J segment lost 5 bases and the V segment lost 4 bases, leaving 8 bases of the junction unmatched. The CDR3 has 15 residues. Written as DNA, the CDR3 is TGTGCCAGCAGCCGCGCCGGGACAGGGAGGACTGAAGCTTTCTTT. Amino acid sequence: CASSRAGTGRTEAFF.

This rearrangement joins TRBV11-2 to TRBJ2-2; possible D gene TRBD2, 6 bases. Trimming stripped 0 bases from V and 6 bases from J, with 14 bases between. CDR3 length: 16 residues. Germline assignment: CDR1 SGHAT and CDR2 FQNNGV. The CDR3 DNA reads TGTGCCAGCAGCTTAGAGTCCGGCGGGGTGGCCGGGGAGCTGTTTTTT. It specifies CASSLESGGVAGELFF. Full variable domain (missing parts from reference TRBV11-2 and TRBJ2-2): EAGVAQSPRYKIIEKRQSVAFWCNPISGHATLYWYQQILGQGPKLLIQFQNNGVVDDSQLPKDRFSAERLKGVDSTLKIQPAKLEDSAVYLCASSLESGGVAGELFFGEGSRLTVL.

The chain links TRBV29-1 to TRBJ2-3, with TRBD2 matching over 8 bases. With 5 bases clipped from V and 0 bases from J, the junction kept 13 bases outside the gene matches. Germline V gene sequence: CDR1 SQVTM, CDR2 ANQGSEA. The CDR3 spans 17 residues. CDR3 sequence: CSVSNRGGASSTDTQYF. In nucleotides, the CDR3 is TGCAGCGTTTCTAATCGGGGGGGGGCCTCTAGCACAGATACGCAGTATTTT.

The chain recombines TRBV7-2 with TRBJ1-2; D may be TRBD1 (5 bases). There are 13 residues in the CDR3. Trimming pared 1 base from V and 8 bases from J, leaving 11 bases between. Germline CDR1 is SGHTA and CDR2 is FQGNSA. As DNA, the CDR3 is TGTGCCAGCAGCTTAGTCGGGGGAAGGGGCTACACCTTC. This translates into CASSLVGGRGYTF. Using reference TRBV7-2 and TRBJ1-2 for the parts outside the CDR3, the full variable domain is GAGVSQSPSNKVTEKGKDVELRCDPISGHTALYWYRQSLGQGLEFLIYFQGNSAPDKSGLPSDRFSAERTGGSVSTLTIQRTQQEDSAVYLCASSLVGGRGYTFGSGTRLTVV.

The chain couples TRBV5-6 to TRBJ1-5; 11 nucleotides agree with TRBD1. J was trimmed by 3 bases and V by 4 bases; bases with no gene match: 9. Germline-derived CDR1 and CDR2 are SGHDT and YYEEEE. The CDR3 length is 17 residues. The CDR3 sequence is CASSDTGTGGFNQPQHF. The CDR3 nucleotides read TGTGCCAGCAGCGATACCGGGACAGGGGGTTTCAATCAGCCCCAGCATTTT. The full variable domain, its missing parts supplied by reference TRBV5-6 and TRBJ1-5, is DAGVTQSPTHLIKTRGQQVTLRCSPKSGHDTVSWYQQALGQGPQFIFQYYEEEERQRGNFPDRFSGHQFPNYSSELNVNALLLGDSALYLCASSDTGTGGFNQPQHFGDGTRLSIL.

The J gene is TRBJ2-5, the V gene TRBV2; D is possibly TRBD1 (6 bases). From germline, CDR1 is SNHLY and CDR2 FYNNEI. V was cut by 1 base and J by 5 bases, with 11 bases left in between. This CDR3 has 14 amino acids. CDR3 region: CASSEGTRGETQYF. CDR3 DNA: TGTGCCAGCAGTGAAGGGACGAGGGGGGAGACCCAGTACTTC.

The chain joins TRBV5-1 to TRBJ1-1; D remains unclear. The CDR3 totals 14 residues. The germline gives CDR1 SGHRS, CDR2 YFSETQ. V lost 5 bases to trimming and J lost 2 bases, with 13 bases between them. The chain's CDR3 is CASREVGLNTEAFF. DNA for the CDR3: TGCGCCAGCAGAGAAGTCGGACTCAACACTGAAGCTTTCTTT.

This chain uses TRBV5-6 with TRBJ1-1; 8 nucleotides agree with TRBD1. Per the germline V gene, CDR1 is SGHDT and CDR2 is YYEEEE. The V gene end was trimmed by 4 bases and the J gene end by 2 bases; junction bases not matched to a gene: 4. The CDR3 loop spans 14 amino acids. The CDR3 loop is CASSVDRVNTEAFF. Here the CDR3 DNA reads TGTGCCAGCAGCGTGGACAGGGTAAACACTGAAGCTTTCTTT.

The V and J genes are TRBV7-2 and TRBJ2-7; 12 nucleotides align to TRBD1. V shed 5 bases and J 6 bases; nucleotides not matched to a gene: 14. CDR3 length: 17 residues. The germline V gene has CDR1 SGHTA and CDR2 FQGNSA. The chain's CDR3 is CASSPSPLRDRGREQYF. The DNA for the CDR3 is TGTGCCAGCAGCCCATCTCCCCTCCGGGACAGGGGGCGCGAGCAGTACTTC.

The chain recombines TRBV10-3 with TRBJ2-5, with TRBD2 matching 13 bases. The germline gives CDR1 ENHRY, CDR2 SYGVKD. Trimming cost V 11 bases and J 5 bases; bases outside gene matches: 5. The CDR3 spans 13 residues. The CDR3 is CAEGTSGDETQYF. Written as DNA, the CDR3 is TGTGCCGAGGGGACTAGCGGGGATGAGACCCAGTACTTC.

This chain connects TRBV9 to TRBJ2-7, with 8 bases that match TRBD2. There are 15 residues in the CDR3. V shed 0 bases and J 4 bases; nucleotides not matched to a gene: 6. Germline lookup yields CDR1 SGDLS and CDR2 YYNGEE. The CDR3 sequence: CASSVATGGIYEQYF. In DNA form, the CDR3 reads TGTGCCAGCAGCGTAGCTACGGGGGGGATTTACGAGCAGTACTTC. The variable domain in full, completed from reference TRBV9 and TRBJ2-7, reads DSGVTQTPKHLITATGQRVTLRCSPRSGDLSVYWYQQSLDQGLQFLIQYYNGEERAKGNILERFSAQQFPDLHSELNLSSLELGDSALYFCASSVATGGIYEQYFGPGTRLTVT.

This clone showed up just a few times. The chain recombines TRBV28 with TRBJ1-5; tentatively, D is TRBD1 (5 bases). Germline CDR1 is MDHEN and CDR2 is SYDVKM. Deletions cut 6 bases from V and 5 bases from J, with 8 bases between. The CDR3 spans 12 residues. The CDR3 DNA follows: TGTGCCAGCAGGTGGGGGGATCAGCCCCAGCATTTT. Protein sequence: CASRWGDQPQHF.

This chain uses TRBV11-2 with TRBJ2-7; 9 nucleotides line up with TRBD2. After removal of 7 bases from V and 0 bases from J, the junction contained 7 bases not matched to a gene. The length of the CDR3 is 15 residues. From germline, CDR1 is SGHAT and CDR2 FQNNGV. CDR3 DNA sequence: TGTGCCAGCAAGGTAGCGGGGGTGAGCTCCTACGAGCAGTACTTC. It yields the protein CASKVAGVSSYEQYF.

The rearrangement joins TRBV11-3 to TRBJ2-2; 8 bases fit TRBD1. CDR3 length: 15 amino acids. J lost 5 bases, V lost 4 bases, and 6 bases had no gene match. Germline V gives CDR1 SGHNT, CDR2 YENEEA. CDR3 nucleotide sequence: TGTGCCAGCAGCTCCTCGACAGGGGCTACCGGGGAGCTGTTTTTT. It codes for CASSSSTGATGELFF.